This T cell receptor (beta chain) was identified during a study of T-cell reconstitution after alpha-beta-depleted transplantation in children. Broader study findings: One year post-transplant, T-cell counts and diversity were largely derived from T cells produced anew.

On this clonotype itself: Its antigen is still unknown. Its ends do not fully match the called genes, so a read error is possible.

Preparation of the TCRbeta library involved a method that used unique molecular identifiers. Using its own MiXCR run on the PCR reads, TCRdb lists one record per CDR3 protein. The sample includes 500,000 to 750,000 distinct CDR3 sequences, 27% of them seen just once. The V gene's germline CDR1 is SQVTM and CDR2 ANQGSEA. The length of the CDR3 is 12 residues. The specimen was PBMCs, collected before TCRalphabeta/CD19-depleted stem cell transplant. The V gene is TRBV29-1, the J gene TRBJ2-5, with 7 positions matching TRBD2. The receptor comes from a boy in the first two years of life with Wiskott-Aldrich syndrome, due to receive a stem cell transplant. The CDR3 spells CSGLAVGETHYF. DNA for the CDR3: TGCAGCGGGCTAGCGGTTGGGGAGACCCATTACTTC.